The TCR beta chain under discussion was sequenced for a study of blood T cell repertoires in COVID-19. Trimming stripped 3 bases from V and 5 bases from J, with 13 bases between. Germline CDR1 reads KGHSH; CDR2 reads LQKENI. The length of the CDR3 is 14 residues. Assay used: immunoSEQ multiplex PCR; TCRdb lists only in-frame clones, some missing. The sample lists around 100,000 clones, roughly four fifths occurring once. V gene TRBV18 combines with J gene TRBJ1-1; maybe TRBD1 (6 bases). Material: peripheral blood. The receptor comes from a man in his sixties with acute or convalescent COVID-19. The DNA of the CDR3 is TGTGCCAGCTCACCCTCCACCCAGGGGACTGAAGCTTTCTTT. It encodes CASSPSTQGTEAFF.